What follows are 20 T cell receptor beta chains derived from one specimen sequenced in a study of identical twins. TCRdb itself ran the 5' RACE reads through MiXCR, one entry per CDR3 protein. Among around 450,000 distinct CDR3 sequences, 11% to 15% were seen once, and the ten largest hold around 0.57%. These same records also appear under a second study, on yellow fever vaccine responses in identical twins.

Sequences were obtained from CD4+ T cells sorted from blood. Receptors were obtained from a woman younger than 30 in good health.

The sample holds many counts of this clonotype. The V call is TRBV5-1, the J call TRBJ1-1; D remains ambiguous. Between the trimmed V and J ends, which lost 1 base and 2 bases, there was a span of 6 bases. This CDR3 spans 13 amino acids. Per the germline V gene, CDR1 is SGHRS and CDR2 is YFSETQ. The CDR3 here is CASSLRDNTEAFF. CDR3 nucleotides: TGCGCCAGCAGCTTGCGGGATAACACTGAAGCTTTCTTT. The complete variable domain, with remaining parts taken from reference TRBV5-1 and TRBJ1-1, reads KAGVTQTPRYLIKTRGQQVTLSCSPISGHRSVSWYQQTPGQGLQFLFEYFSETQRNKGNFPGRFSGRQFSNSRSEMNVSTLELGDSALYLCASSLRDNTEAFFGQGTRLTVV.

This clonotype turned up a few times. The chain is built from TRBV4-1 and TRBJ2-1; weak D call: TRBD2 (5 bases). The ends were cut back, 1 base at V and 1 base at J, with 14 bases in the middle. Per germline, CDR1 MGHRA and CDR2 YSYEKL. The CDR3 is 17 residues long. The CDR3 DNA reads as TGCGCCAGCAGCCAAGCGGCGGCTAGGAGGTCCTACAATGAGCAGTTCTTC. Encoded protein: CASSQAAARRSYNEQFF.

This chain uses TRBV12-3 or TRBV12-4 with TRBJ2-5, with 10 bases identical to TRBD1. There are 16 residues in the CDR3. V lost 4 bases and J lost 9; bases outside the gene matches: 14. CDR3 loop: CASSSILGTGVGAQYF. The CDR3 region has the DNA TGTGCCAGCAGTTCCATCCTCGGGACAGGGGTAGGGGCCCAGTACTTC.

The chain couples TRBV11-2 to TRBJ1-1; 11 bases match TRBD1. Unmatched junction bases numbered 14, after V lost 4 bases and J lost 4 bases. Germline V gene data show CDR1 as SGHAT and CDR2 as FQNNGV. The CDR3 sequence is 18 residues long. CDR3 in DNA: TGTGCCAGCAGCTCGTCCGCGGGACAGGGGGACGATAGCACTGAAGCTTTCTTT. Encoded protein: CASSSSAGQGDDSTEAFF. Looking up the rest from reference TRBV11-2 and TRBJ1-1 gives the full variable domain: EAGVAQSPRYKIIEKRQSVAFWCNPISGHATLYWYQQILGQGPKLLIQFQNNGVVDDSQLPKDRFSAERLKGVDSTLKIQPAKLEDSAVYLCASSSSAGQGDDSTEAFFGQGTRLTVV.

This clonotype occurred a few times. The V and J genes are TRBV6-2 or TRBV6-3 and TRBJ2-6; 7 nucleotides agree with TRBD1. CDR1 and CDR2 (germline): MNHEY, SVGEGT. This CDR3 spans 19 amino acids. Unmatched junction bases numbered 10, after V lost 2 bases and J lost 0 bases. The CDR3 loop is CASSYALTGPLSGANVLTF. CDR3 nucleotides: TGTGCCAGCAGTTACGCTTTGACAGGGCCCCTCTCTGGGGCCAACGTCCTGACTTTC.

In its sample, this clonotype was seen a few times. The chain employs TRBV6-1 and TRBJ1-5, with D perhaps matching TRBD1 (6 bases). V lost 6 bases, J lost 9 bases, and 18 bases lay in between. Germline-derived CDR1 and CDR2 are MNHNS and SASEGT. The CDR3 length is 14 residues. DNA for the CDR3: TGTGCCAGCAGGGAAACGTACAGGGTTGGGCCCCAGCATTTT. It yields the protein CASRETYRVGPQHF.

This chain joins TRBV5-1 and TRBJ2-1, with D uncertain. V was cut by 0 bases and J by 7 bases, with 11 bases left in between. The CDR3 extends over 14 amino acids. CDR1 SGHRS and CDR2 YFSETQ come from the germline V gene. Written as DNA, the CDR3 is TGCGCCAGCAGCTTGGCCTTGGGTAAGAATGAGCAGTTCTTC. It codes for CASSLALGKNEQFF.

This clonotype was found a few times. The V gene is TRBV4-3, the J gene TRBJ1-4; D is uncertain. CDR3 length: 14 amino acids. Trimming pared 4 bases from V and 8 bases from J, leaving 14 bases between. Looked up from germline, CDR1 is LGHNA and CDR2 is YSLEER. The CDR3, as DNA: TGCGCCAGCAGCCCCCGGACGTCGACAGAAAAACTGTTTTTT. As protein: CASSPRTSTEKLFF.

The J gene is TRBJ2-7, the V gene TRBV10-2; TRBD2 aligns across 8 bases. The CDR3 extends over 13 amino acids. In germline, CDR1 is WSHSY, CDR2 SAAADI. V was clipped by 3 bases and J by 7 bases; unmatched bases: 5. CDR3 protein: CASSEPGLDEQYF. The CDR3 DNA reads as TGCGCCAGCAGTGAACCGGGACTAGATGAGCAGTACTTC.

The rearrangement joins TRBV29-1 to TRBJ2-7, with a possible D match to TRBD1 (6 bases). Trimming took off 0 bases at V and 5 bases at J, with 11 bases between the two ends. Germline lookup yields CDR1 SQVTM and CDR2 ANQGSEA. This CDR3 is built from 13 residues. CDR3 in amino acids: CSVEDRGSNEQYF. The CDR3 coding sequence is TGCAGCGTTGAAGACAGGGGTAGTAACGAGCAGTACTTC.

As for this clonotype: One junction end disagrees with the germline gene, perhaps due to a read error. The chain carries TRBV7-7 and TRBJ2-2; D is unclear. The CDR3 length is 15 residues. Germline V gene sequence: CDR1 SSHAT, CDR2 FNYEAQ (reference sequence). CDR3: CASSPTARSTGELFF. The CDR3 coding sequence is TGTGCTAGCAGCCCCACCGCAAGGAGTACCGGGGAGCTGTTTTTT.

The CDR3 loop reads CASSSPDRVGYEQYF. In nucleotides, the CDR3 is TGTGCCAGCAGCTCTCCCGACAGGGTAGGTTACGAGCAGTACTTC. This chain joins TRBV7-9 and TRBJ2-7, with 7 bases that match TRBD1. The V gene's germline CDR1 is SEHNR and CDR2 FQNEAQ (reference sequence). The CDR3 consists of 15 residues. V trimming: 4 bases; J trimming: 4 bases; junction bases outside the gene matches: 10.

The genes are TRBV5-1 and TRBJ2-1, with a weak D call TRBD1 (5 bases). Trimming shortened V by 0 bases and J by 4 bases, and 8 bases separated the two germline ends. CDR3 length equals 14 residues. Germline V gene data show CDR1 as SGHRS and CDR2 as YFSETQ. The CDR3: CASSLDAGYNEQFF. The CDR3 DNA is TGCGCCAGCAGCTTGGATGCAGGGTACAATGAGCAGTTCTTC.

A few counts support this clonotype. The chain combines TRBV15 with TRBJ2-7; 11 nucleotides line up with TRBD2. Per germline, CDR1 LNHNV and CDR2 YYDKDF (reference sequence). This CDR3 region has 15 residues. V was clipped by 4 bases and J by 2 bases; unmatched bases: 4. CDR3 loop: CATSTTSGRPYEQYF. The CDR3 nucleotides read TGTGCCACCAGCACCACTAGCGGGAGACCCTACGAGCAGTACTTC.

In its sample, this clonotype was seen a few times. This chain joins TRBV9 and TRBJ1-2; 7 bases map to TRBD1. The V gene end was trimmed by 1 base and the J gene end by 7 bases; junction bases not matched to a gene: 10. Germline V gene lookup returns CDR1 SGDLS and CDR2 YYNGEE. The CDR3 is 15 amino acids. The CDR3 here is CASSVSPGTVVGYTF. For the CDR3, the DNA is TGTGCCAGCAGCGTAAGCCCCGGGACAGTAGTTGGCTACACCTTC.

Remarks on this clonotype: Sequence at one end of the junction differs from germline and may be a read error. The rearrangement links TRBV12-3 or TRBV12-4 to TRBJ2-6; TRBD1 matches 7 bases. The CDR3 is 18 residues long. In nucleotides, the CDR3 is TGTGCCATCAGTGGACTTGGGGCAGGGGGTACTGGGGCCAACGTCCTGACTTTC. This translates into CAISGLGAGGTGANVLTF.

This clonotype was counted between two and nine times. The chain employs TRBV7-6 and TRBJ2-7, with TRBD2 matching 9 bases. Trimming removed 2 bases from V and 4 bases from J; junction bases left unmatched: 6. CDR3 length equals 15 residues. The V gene's germline CDR1 is SGHVS and CDR2 FNYEAQ. The CDR3 DNA sequence: TGTGCCAGCAGCTTACAAGGGACTAGCCAATACGAGCAGTACTTC. Translating it yields CASSLQGTSQYEQYF. Supplemented by reference TRBV7-6 and TRBJ2-7, the full variable domain reads GAGVSQSPRYKVTKRGQDVALRCDPISGHVSLYWYRQALGQGPEFLTYFNYEAQQDKSGLPNDRFSAERPEGSISTLTIQRTEQRDSAMYRCASSLQGTSQYEQYFGPGTRLTVT.

The table lists this clonotype with many counts. The chain uses TRBV7-9 and TRBJ1-6; the D gene is possibly TRBD1 (6 bases). Looked up from germline, CDR1 is SEHNR and CDR2 is FQNEAQ (reference sequence). Between the trimmed V and J ends, which lost 5 bases and 10 bases, there was a span of 15 bases. The CDR3 consists of 14 residues. The CDR3 is CASSLRGMQSPLHF. The CDR3 bases are TGTGCCAGCAGCCTTAGGGGGATGCAGTCACCCCTCCACTTT.

The chain links TRBV4-3 to TRBJ2-5; 14 bases agree with TRBD2. CDR3 length equals 16 residues. V gave up 1 base and J gave up 3 bases; unmatched junction bases: 1. The V gene's germline CDR1 is LGHNA and CDR2 YSLEER. In nucleotides, the CDR3 is TGCGCCAGCAGCCAAGGACTAGCGGGAGGGAAAGAGACCCAGTACTTC. Its protein is CASSQGLAGGKETQYF.

Concerning this clonotype itself: The junction differs from germline at one of its ends, possibly a read error. The V and J genes are TRBV11-2 and TRBJ2-5; D is possibly TRBD1 (6 bases). Germline assignment: CDR1 SGHAT and CDR2 FQNNGV. This CDR3 has 13 residues. The CDR3 spells CASNREGVETQYF. In DNA, the CDR3 is TGTGCTAGCAATAGAGAGGGGGTAGAGACCCAGTACTTC.